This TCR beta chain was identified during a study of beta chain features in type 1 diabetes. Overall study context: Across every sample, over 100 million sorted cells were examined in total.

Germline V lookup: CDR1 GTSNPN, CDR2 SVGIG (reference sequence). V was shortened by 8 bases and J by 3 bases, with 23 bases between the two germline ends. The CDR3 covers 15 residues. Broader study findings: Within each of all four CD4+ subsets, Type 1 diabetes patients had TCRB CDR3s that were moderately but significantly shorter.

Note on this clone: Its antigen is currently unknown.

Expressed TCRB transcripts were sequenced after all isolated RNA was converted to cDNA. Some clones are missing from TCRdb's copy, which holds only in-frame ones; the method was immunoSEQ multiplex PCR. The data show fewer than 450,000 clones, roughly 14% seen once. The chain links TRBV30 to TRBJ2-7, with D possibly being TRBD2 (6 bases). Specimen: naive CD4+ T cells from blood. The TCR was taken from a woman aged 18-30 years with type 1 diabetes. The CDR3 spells CARGGSGNHFYEQYF. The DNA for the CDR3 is TGTGCCCGGGGAGGTTCAGGGAATCACTTCTACGAGCAGTACTTC.